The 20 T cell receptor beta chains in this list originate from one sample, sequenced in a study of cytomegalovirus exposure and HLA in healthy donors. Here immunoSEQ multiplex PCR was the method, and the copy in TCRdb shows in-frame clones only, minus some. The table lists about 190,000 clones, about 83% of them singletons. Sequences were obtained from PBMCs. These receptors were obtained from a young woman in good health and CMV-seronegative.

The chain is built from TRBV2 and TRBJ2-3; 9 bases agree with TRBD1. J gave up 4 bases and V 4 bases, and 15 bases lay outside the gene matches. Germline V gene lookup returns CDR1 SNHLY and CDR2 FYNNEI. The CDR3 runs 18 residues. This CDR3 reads CASSGWGTGPLKPDTQYF. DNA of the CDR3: TGTGCCAGCAGTGGTTGGGGGACAGGGCCCCTTAAGCCAGATACGCAGTATTTT.

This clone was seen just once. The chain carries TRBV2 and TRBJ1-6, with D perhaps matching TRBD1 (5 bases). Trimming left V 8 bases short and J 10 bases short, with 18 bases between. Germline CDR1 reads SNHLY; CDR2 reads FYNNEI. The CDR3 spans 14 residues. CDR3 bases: TGTGCCAGCTCCTGGTCAGGAGGGGCCTCACCCCTCCACTTT. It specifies CASSWSGGASPLHF.

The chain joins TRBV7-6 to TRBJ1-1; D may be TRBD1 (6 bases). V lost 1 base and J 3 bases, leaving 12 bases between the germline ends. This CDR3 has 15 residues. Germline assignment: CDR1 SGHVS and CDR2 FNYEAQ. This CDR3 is CASSLGRTEHTEAFF. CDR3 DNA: TGTGCCAGCAGCTTAGGGAGGACAGAGCACACTGAAGCTTTCTTT.

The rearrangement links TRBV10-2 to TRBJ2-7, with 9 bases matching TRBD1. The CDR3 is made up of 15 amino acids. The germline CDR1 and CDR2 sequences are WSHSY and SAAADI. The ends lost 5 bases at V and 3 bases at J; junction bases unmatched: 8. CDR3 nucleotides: TGCGCCAGCAGTCGACCAGGGGACAGGGACTACGAGCAGTACTTC. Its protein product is CASSRPGDRDYEQYF.

The CDR3 DNA follows: TGCGCCAGCAGCTTAACGGGACAGGTTCCCTACGAGCAGTACTTC. The encoded protein is CASSLTGQVPYEQYF. The V gene is TRBV5-1, the J gene TRBJ2-7; TRBD1 matches at 8 bases. J lost 2 bases, V lost 2 bases, and 6 bases had no gene match. The CDR3 length is 15 residues. Per the germline V gene, CDR1 is SGHRS and CDR2 is YFSETQ.

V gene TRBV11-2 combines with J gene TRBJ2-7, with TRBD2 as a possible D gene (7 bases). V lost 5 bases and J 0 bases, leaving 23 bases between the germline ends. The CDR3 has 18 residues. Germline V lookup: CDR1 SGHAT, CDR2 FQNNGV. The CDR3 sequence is CASSPTNRVRGTSYEQYF. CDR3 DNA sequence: TGTGCCAGCAGCCCAACCAACAGGGTGCGGGGGACCTCCTACGAGCAGTACTTC. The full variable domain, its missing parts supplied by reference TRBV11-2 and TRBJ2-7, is EAGVAQSPRYKIIEKRQSVAFWCNPISGHATLYWYQQILGQGPKLLIQFQNNGVVDDSQLPKDRFSAERLKGVDSTLKIQPAKLEDSAVYLCASSPTNRVRGTSYEQYFGPGTRLTVT.

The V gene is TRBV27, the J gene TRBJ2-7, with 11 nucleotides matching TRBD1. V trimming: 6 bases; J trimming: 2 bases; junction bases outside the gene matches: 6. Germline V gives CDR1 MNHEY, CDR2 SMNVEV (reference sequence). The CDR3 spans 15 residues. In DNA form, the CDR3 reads TGTGCCAGCAGGCCCAGGACAGGGGGCCCCTACGAGCAGTACTTC. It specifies CASRPRTGGPYEQYF.

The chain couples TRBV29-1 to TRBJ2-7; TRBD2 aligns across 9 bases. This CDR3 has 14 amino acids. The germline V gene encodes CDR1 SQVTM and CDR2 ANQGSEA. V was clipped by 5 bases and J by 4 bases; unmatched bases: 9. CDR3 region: CSVYSLAGKYEQYF. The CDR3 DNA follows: TGCAGCGTTTACTCCCTAGCGGGGAAGTACGAGCAGTACTTC.

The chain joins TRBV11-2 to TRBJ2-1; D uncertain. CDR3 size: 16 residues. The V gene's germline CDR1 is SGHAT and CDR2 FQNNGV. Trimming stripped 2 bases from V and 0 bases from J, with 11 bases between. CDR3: CASSLLGSSSYNEQFF. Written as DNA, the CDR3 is TGTGCCAGCAGCTTATTGGGCTCAAGCTCCTACAATGAGCAGTTCTTC.

CDR3 DNA sequence: TGTGCCAGCTCCGACAGGACAACTAATGAAAAACTGTTTTTT. Translating it yields CASSDRTTNEKLFF. The chain is built from TRBV18 and TRBJ1-4, with TRBD1 as a possible D gene (6 bases). V lost 6 bases and J 0 bases, leaving 8 bases between the germline ends. Germline-derived CDR1 and CDR2 are KGHSH and LQKENI. The CDR3 totals 14 residues.

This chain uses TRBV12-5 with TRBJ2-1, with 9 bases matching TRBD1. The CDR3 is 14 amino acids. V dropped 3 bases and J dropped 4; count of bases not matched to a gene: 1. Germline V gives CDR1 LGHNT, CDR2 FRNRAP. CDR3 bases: TGTGCTAGTGGTTTAGGACAGGGGTACAATGAGCAGTTCTTC. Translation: CASGLGQGYNEQFF.

CDR3 in amino acids: CASSAGPLANYGYTF. CDR3 nucleotides: TGTGCCAGCAGCGCGGGGCCTTTAGCTAACTATGGCTACACCTTC. The chain carries TRBV7-9 and TRBJ1-2; D perhaps matches TRBD1 (5 bases). Trimming removed 5 bases from V and 0 bases from J, with 13 bases in between. CDR1 and CDR2 (germline): SEHNR, FQNEAQ (reference sequence). CDR3 length equals 15 residues. The full variable domain, in which reference TRBV7-9 and TRBJ1-2 provide the parts outside the CDR3, is DTGVSQNPRHKITKRGQNVTFRCDPISEHNRLYWYRQTLGQGPEFLTYFQNEAQLEKSRLLSDRFSAERPKGSFSTLEIQRTEQGDSAMYLCASSAGPLANYGYTFGSGTRLTVV.

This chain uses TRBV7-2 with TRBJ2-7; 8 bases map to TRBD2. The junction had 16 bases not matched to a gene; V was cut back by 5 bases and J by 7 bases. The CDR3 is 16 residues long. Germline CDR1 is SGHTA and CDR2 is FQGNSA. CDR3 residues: CASSIGGGSGGREQYF. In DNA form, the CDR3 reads TGTGCCAGCAGCATAGGGGGAGGAAGCGGGGGAAGAGAGCAGTACTTC.

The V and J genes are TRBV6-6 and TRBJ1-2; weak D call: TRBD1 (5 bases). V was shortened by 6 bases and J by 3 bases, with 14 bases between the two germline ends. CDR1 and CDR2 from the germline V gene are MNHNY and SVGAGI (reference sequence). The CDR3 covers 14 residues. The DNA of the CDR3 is TGTGCCAGCAGGGTCGGGGGTCAGGACTATGGCTACACCTTC. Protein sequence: CASRVGGQDYGYTF.

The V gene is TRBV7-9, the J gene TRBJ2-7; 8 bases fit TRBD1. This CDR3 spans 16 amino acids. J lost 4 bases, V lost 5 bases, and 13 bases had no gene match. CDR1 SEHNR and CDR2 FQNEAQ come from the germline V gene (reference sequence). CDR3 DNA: TGTGCCAGCAGCGACCATGGCAGGACAGGGAGATACGAGCAGTACTTC. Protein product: CASSDHGRTGRYEQYF. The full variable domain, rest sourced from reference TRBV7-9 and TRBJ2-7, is DTGVSQNPRHKITKRGQNVTFRCDPISEHNRLYWYRQTLGQGPEFLTYFQNEAQLEKSRLLSDRFSAERPKGSFSTLEIQRTEQGDSAMYLCASSDHGRTGRYEQYFGPGTRLTVT.

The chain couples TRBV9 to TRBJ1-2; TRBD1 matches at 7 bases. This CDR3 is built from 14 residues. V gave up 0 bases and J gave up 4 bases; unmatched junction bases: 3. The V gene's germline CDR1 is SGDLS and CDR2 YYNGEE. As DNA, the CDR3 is TGTGCCAGCAGCGTAGGGAGGGGGCCCTATGGCTACACCTTC. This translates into CASSVGRGPYGYTF.

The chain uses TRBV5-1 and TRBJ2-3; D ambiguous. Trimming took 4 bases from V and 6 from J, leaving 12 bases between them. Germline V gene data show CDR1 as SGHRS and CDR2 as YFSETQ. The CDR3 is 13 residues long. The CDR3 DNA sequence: TGCGCCAGCAGCCTAATGACCGGGGATACGCAGTATTTT. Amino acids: CASSLMTGDTQYF.

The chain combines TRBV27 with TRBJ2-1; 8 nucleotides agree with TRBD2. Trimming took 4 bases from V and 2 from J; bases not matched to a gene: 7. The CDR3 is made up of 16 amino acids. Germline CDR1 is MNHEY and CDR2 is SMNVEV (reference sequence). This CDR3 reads CASSSLSGGTYNEQFF. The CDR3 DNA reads TGTGCCAGCAGTTCCCTTTCGGGAGGGACCTACAATGAGCAGTTCTTC.

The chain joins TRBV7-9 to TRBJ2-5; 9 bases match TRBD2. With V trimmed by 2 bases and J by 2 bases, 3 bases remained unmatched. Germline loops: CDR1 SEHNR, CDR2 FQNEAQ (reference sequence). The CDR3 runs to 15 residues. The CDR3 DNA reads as TGTGCCAGCAGCTTAAGGCGGGAGGGGCAAGAGACCCAGTACTTC. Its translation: CASSLRREGQETQYF.

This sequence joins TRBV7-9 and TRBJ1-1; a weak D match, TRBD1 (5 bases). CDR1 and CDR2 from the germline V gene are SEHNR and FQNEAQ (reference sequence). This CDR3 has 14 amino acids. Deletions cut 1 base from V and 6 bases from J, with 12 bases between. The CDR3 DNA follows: TGTGCCAGCAGCTTAGTTCAGGGAGGATCTGAAGCTTTCTTT. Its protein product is CASSLVQGGSEAFF.